This T cell receptor (beta chain) is from a study of blood T cell repertoires in COVID-19. As for the study in general: Acute and convalescent COVID-19 specimens originated in the United States, Italy and Spain.

Per the original data handling: Estimation of nucleated cell counts relied on the amplification of reference gene primers. TCRdb's table, derived via immunoSEQ multiplex PCR, lists solely in-frame clones and lacks some. D and trimming come from the DNA, and the V and J calls and clone size come from that table. The table has 20,000 to 25,000 clones, approximately 88% seen once. Trimming took off 2 bases at V and 8 bases at J, with 15 bases between the two ends. Germline V CDR1 and CDR2: MNHNS, SASEGT. This CDR3 contains 14 residues. The sequenced sample consisted of peripheral blood. The V gene is TRBV6-1, the J gene TRBJ1-2, with D tentatively TRBD1 (6 bases). The receptor was derived from a human donor with active COVID-19. The donor label of this sample is uncertain. For the CDR3, the DNA is TGTGCCAGCAGTGAATTTGGGGGGGCGGGAGGCTACACCTTC. This translates into CASSEFGGAGGYTF.